These T cell receptor beta chains were read from a single sample in a study of early T cells in non-severe SARS-CoV-2 infection. TCRdb processed the 5' RACE reads anew with MiXCR; each CDR3 protein has one entry. The sample lists tens of thousands of distinct CDR3 sequences; roughly 4% were seen once. Sequenced: whole blood. These receptor sequences come from an adult who was a healthcare worker with PCR-confirmed SARS-CoV-2 infection or an uninfected control (not recorded which). The CDR3 runs from the conserved cysteine through the conserved F or W. D genes are given only for firm matches. Not all rows give a size; the values are once, few, many and, for expanded clones, a class.

>TRBJ2-3|many|TRBD1|TRBV18
TGTGCCAGCTCACAAGGACAGGGCGCATTGTATTTT
CASSQGQGALYF
>TRBJ2-3|-|-|TRBV6-2/TRBV6-3
TGTGCCAGCAGTTCCACCGCCCTCACAGATACGCAGTATTTT
CASSSTALTDTQYF
>TRBJ1-5|many|TRBD1|TRBV19
TGTGCCAGCCAGTGGACAGGGAGCAATCAGCCCCAGCATTTT
CASQWTGSNQPQHF
>TRBJ1-2|many|-|TRBV6-2/TRBV6-3
TGTGCCAGCAGGGTCACCAGGGGTCAGGAAGGCTACACCTTC
CASRVTRGQEGYTF
>TRBJ2-1|many|-|TRBV5-4
TGTGCCAGCAGCTTCTACTACAATGAGCAGTTCTTC
CASSFYYNEQFF
>TRBJ2-7|-|TRBD1|TRBV27
TGTGCCAGCAGTAAGGACAGGAACTACGAGCAGTACTTC
CASSKDRNYEQYF
>TRBJ2-3|few|-|TRBV7-9
TGTGCCAGCAGCTTGGGTCGGGATACGCAGTATTTT
CASSLGRDTQYF
>TRBJ2-1|many|TRBD2|TRBV19
TGTGCCAGTAGTATAGGGGGACTAGATCCCAATGAGCAGTTCTTC
CASSIGGLDPNEQFF
>TRBJ1-1|-|-|TRBV18
TGTGCCAGCTCACCGCCCCTCGGGACTGAAGCTTTCTTT
CASSPPLGTEAFF
>TRBJ2-7|many|TRBD1|TRBV30
TGTGCCTGGAGCTCCCAGGGGGCCTGGGAGCAGTACTTC
CAWSSQGAWEQYF
>TRBJ2-7|-|-|TRBV15
TGTGCCACCAGCAGAGAACCGGGCTACGAGCAGTACTTC
CATSREPGYEQYF
>TRBJ2-1|-|-|TRBV7-6
TGTGCCAGCAGCCCTCTACAGGGCAGGTCTCTGATCTTC
CASSPLQGRSLIF
>TRBJ2-7|many|-|TRBV2
TGTGCCAGCGCCACTCCAGAAACCTACGAGCAGTACTTC
CASATPETYEQYF
>TRBJ2-7|many|-|TRBV7-9
TGTGCCAGCAGCCCCCAGCATCTGAATACCTACGAGCAGTACTTC
CASSPQHLNTYEQYF
>TRBJ2-3|many|-|TRBV4-1
TGCGCCAGCAGCCAAGATCGGGCCCGGGACCCCACAGATACGCAGTATTTT
CASSQDRARDPTDTQYF
>TRBJ1-4|many|-|TRBV7-8
TGTGCCAGCAGCTTCGGAAGTAGGCGACAGCCAACTAATGAAAAACTGTTTTTT
CASSFGSRRQPTNEKLFF
>TRBJ2-3|many|-|TRBV27
TGTGCCAGCAGTTTATCTCTCCCCGGGGCCCCCGGCACAGATACGCAGTATTTT
CASSLSLPGAPGTDTQYF
>TRBJ1-1|many|-|TRBV7-9
TGTGCCAGCAGCTCCACAGAGAAGATGAACACTGAAGCTTTCTTT
CASSSTEKMNTEAFF
>TRBJ2-1|many|TRBD1|TRBV10-3
TGTGCCCTCCGGGGACAGGGTCTAGATGAGCAGTTCTTC
CALRGQGLDEQFF
>TRBJ2-1|once|-|TRBV18
TGTGCCAGCTCACCACCCGGGACTGGGAGCGATGAGCAGTTCTTC
CASSPPGTGSDEQFF
>TRBJ2-7|many|-|TRBV6-6
TGTGCCAGCAGTTACGTAGTCTACGAGCAGTACTTC
CASSYVVYEQYF
>TRBJ2-1|few|TRBD1|TRBV5-4
TGTGCCAGCAGCTTGGGCCCCGGGACAGTCATCAACAATGAGCAGTTCTTC
CASSLGPGTVINNEQFF
>TRBJ1-5|few|-|TRBV7-8
TGTGCCAGCAGCGCCGGGAACGGAGGATATAGCAATCAGCCCCAGCATTTT
CASSAGNGGYSNQPQHF
>TRBJ1-5|many|-|TRBV2
TGTGCCAGCAGCCCACAGGGTGAGGGCAATCAGCCCCAGCATTTT
CASSPQGEGNQPQHF
>TRBJ2-5|many|TRBD2|TRBV10-3
TGTGCCATCAGTGAGTTAACTAGCGGGGGCCAGACCCAGTACTTC
CAISELTSGGQTQYF
>TRBJ1-1|few|-|TRBV2
TGTGCCAGCATGCGAGGCTGGAACACTGAAGCTTTCTTT
CASMRGWNTEAFF
>TRBJ1-6|many|TRBD1|TRBV12-5
TGTGCTAGTGGTTTATCACAGGGGAACAATTCACCCCTCCACTTT
CASGLSQGNNSPLHF
>TRBJ2-7|medium-sized|TRBD1|TRBV9
TGTGCCAGCAGCCTCGACAGGGGTTACGAGCAGTACTTC
CASSLDRGYEQYF
>TRBJ2-6|many|-|TRBV4-1
TGCGCCAGCAGCCAAGGGACCTCCCTCTCTGGGGCCAACGTCCTGACTTTC
CASSQGTSLSGANVLTF
>TRBJ2-7|many|-|TRBV11-2
TGTGCCAGCAGCCCGGATACAGGATACTACGAGCAGTACTTC
CASSPDTGYYEQYF
>TRBJ1-1|many|-|TRBV12-3/TRBV12-4
TGTGCCAGCAGTTTCCCCCCAATGGGCACTGAAGCTTTCTTT
CASSFPPMGTEAFF
>TRBJ1-4|-|-|TRBV19
TGTGCCAGTAGTACTCCGGGACTCAGGCGTTCTAATGAAAAACTGTTTTTT
CASSTPGLRRSNEKLFF
>TRBJ2-7|many|-|TRBV27
TGTGCCAGCAGTATTCAGGACGCCTACGAGCAGTACTTC
CASSIQDAYEQYF
>TRBJ2-1|few|-|TRBV30
TGTGCCTGGAGCGAACTCGGCAATGAGCAGTTCTTC
CAWSELGNEQFF
>TRBJ2-7|many|TRBD2|TRBV6-1
TGTGCCAGCAGACGCGGGGGACCCTCCGAGCAGTACTTC
CASRRGGPSEQYF
>TRBJ2-1|many|-|TRBV7-9
TGTGCCAGCAGCTTACAGCTGAGCTCCTACAATGAGCAGTTCTTC
CASSLQLSSYNEQFF
>TRBJ2-5|-|-|TRBV11-2
TGTGCCAGCAGCTCCCTAGGCCAGTACTTC
CASSSLGQYF
>TRBJ2-5|many|TRBD2|TRBV5-4
TGTGCCAGCAGCCCCGGGACTAGCCAAGAGACCCAGTACTTC
CASSPGTSQETQYF
>TRBJ2-2|many|-|TRBV12-3/TRBV12-4
TGTGCCAGCAGTCCCCATCTCGGCACGGCCACCGGGGAGCTGTTTTTT
CASSPHLGTATGELFF
>TRBJ2-5|many|-|TRBV10-3
TGTGCCATCAGTGAGGGGCAGCAAGAGACCCAGTACTTC
CAISEGQQETQYF
>TRBJ2-5|-|TRBD2|TRBV5-1
TGCGCCAGCAGCCTAACTAGCGGGCAAGAGACCCAGTACTTC
CASSLTSGQETQYF
>TRBJ1-1|many|-|TRBV6-6
TGTGCCAGCCGGGTCTCACCGAACACTGAAGCTTTCTTT
CASRVSPNTEAFF
>TRBJ2-7|many|-|TRBV7-9
TGTGCCAGCAGCCCTACGTTCACGCAGGTCGGCGAGCAGTACTTC
CASSPTFTQVGEQYF
>TRBJ1-1|many|-|TRBV5-4
TGTGCCAGCAGCCCTGGACGGTTCACTGAAGCTTTCTTT
CASSPGRFTEAFF
>TRBJ2-2|-|-|TRBV12-2
TGTGCAAGTCGCCCGTTATCTAGCGGGGGGATTAAGGCGGGCACCGGGGAGCTGTTTTTT
CASRPLSSGGIKAGTGELFF
>TRBJ1-6|many|-|TRBV7-9
TGTGCCAGCAGACCTTCCACAGGGCCAAATTCACCCCTCCACTTT
CASRPSTGPNSPLHF
>TRBJ2-6|many|-|TRBV6-1
TGTGCCAGCAATATGGCCAGTACCTCTGGGGCCAACGTCCTGACTTTC
CASNMASTSGANVLTF
>TRBJ2-1|many|-|TRBV5-1
TGCGCCAGCAGCTTCCTACAGGGTTCCCACAATGAGCAGTTCTTC
CASSFLQGSHNEQFF
>TRBJ1-5|many|-|TRBV11-2
TGTGCCAGCAGCCCCCAGGGCGGACTGAGCAATCAGCCCCAGCATTTT
CASSPQGGLSNQPQHF
>TRBJ2-3|-|TRBD2|TRBV9
TGTGCCAGCAGCGCCCAAACACTAGCGGGGGACACAGATACGCAGTATTTT
CASSAQTLAGDTDTQYF
>TRBJ2-7|-|TRBD2|TRBV19
TGTGCCAGTAGTATTCTACTAGCGGGACCCTACGAGCAGTACTTC
CASSILLAGPYEQYF
>TRBJ2-7|few|TRBD2|TRBV5-5
TGTGCCAGCAGCCGGACTAGTAGCTCCTACGAGCAGTACTTC
CASSRTSSSYEQYF
>TRBJ2-2|-|TRBD2|TRBV6-6
TGTGCCAGCAGTTCCCGGAGGACTAGCGGGAACACCGGGGAGCTGTTTTTT
CASSSRRTSGNTGELFF